These 25 T cell receptor beta chains were all obtained from the same sample, sequenced in a study of T cell repertoires in cytomegalovirus infection. TCRdb passed the reads through MiXCR, listing each CDR3 protein once. The sample carries 250,000 to 300,000 distinct CDR3 sequences, more than 20% recorded once. Sequences were obtained from PBMCs. All receptors derive from a human donor in good health (CMV status not recorded). Some clones in this sample may be carry-over from other donors' samples.

This clonotype was observed a few times. V and J are TRBV12-3 or TRBV12-4 and TRBJ1-2, with D tentatively TRBD1 (5 bases). The CDR3 totals 13 residues. With 6 bases removed from V and 4 bases from J, the gap between germline ends came to 12 bases. The chain's CDR3 is CASRETASYGYTF. The CDR3 region has the DNA TGTGCCAGCAGAGAGACAGCCAGCTATGGCTACACCTTC.

The sample holds a few counts of this clonotype. This chain joins TRBV11-3 and TRBJ2-7; 9 bases agree with TRBD1. V shed 1 base, J shed 3 bases, and the junction held 4 bases outside the gene matches. Germline assignment: CDR1 SGHNT and CDR2 YENEEA. There are 15 residues in the CDR3. CDR3 sequence: CASSLGSTGGYEQYF. CDR3 nucleotides: TGTGCCAGCAGCTTAGGGTCGACAGGGGGCTACGAGCAGTACTTC.

The chain's CDR3 is CASSFGLRYEQYF. CDR3 nucleotides: TGTGCCAGCAGCTTCGGGCTCCGCTACGAGCAGTACTTC. The genes are TRBV11-2 and TRBJ2-7, with no clear D. Looked up from germline, CDR1 is SGHAT and CDR2 is FQNNGV. The germline V and J ends were trimmed by 3 bases and 3 bases, with 9 bases remaining between them. The CDR3 is made up of 13 amino acids.

The gene calls are TRBV27 and TRBJ2-6; 7 nucleotides align to TRBD1. Trimming took 5 bases from V and 2 from J; bases not matched to a gene: 3. The CDR3 totals 15 residues. Germline values: CDR1 MNHEY, CDR2 SMNVEV (reference sequence). This CDR3 is CASSPQGAGANVLTF. DNA for the CDR3: TGTGCCAGCAGTCCGCAGGGGGCTGGGGCCAACGTCCTGACTTTC. Filled out from reference TRBV27 and TRBJ2-6, the complete variable domain reads EAQVTQNPRYLITVTGKKLTVTCSQNMNHEYMSWYRQDPGLGLRQIYYSMNVEVTDKGDVPEGYKVSRKEKRNFPLILESPSPNQTSLYFCASSPQGAGANVLTFGAGSRLTVL.

This clonotype was found a few times. The J gene is TRBJ2-7, the V gene TRBV5-1, with 7 bases lining up with TRBD2. The V gene end was trimmed by 0 bases and the J gene end by 2 bases; junction bases not matched to a gene: 2. Germline V lookup: CDR1 SGHRS, CDR2 YFSETQ. The CDR3 runs to 14 residues. CDR3 sequence (DNA): TGCGCCAGCAGCTTGGAGGGACTAACCTACGAGCAGTACTTC. Translated: CASSLEGLTYEQYF.

This clonotype was counted between two and nine times. For the CDR3, the DNA is TGCAGCGGTGGAAAGCGGGTCTCCTACGAGCAGTACTTC. Translating gives CSGGKRVSYEQYF. J is TRBJ2-7 and V is TRBV20-1; the D gene is possibly TRBD2 (6 bases). The CDR3 has 13 amino acids. Germline loops: CDR1 DFQATT, CDR2 SNEGSKA (reference sequence).

This clonotype was detected a few times. This sequence joins TRBV10-3 and TRBJ1-1, with TRBD1 matching 8 bases. The CDR3 runs to 13 residues. With 7 bases clipped from V and 4 bases from J, the junction kept 5 bases outside the gene matches. Germline lookup yields CDR1 ENHRY and CDR2 SYGVKD. CDR3 residues: CAITPDRATEAFF. DNA of the CDR3: TGTGCCATCACCCCGGACAGGGCCACTGAAGCTTTCTTT.

This clonotype has ten or more counts. The chain has TRBV7-2 and TRBJ2-1, with a weak D call TRBD1 (6 bases). The CDR3 has 14 amino acids. The germline V and J ends were trimmed by 4 bases and 7 bases, with 14 bases remaining between them. Germline V CDR1 and CDR2: SGHTA, FQGNSA. As DNA, the CDR3 is TGTGCCAGCAGCTCAACAGGGACGCGGAATGAGCAGTTCTTC. It encodes CASSSTGTRNEQFF.

This clonotype was observed many times. J is TRBJ2-4 and V is TRBV6-2 or TRBV6-3; TRBD1 might be the D (6 bases). There are 16 residues in the CDR3. The germline V and J ends were trimmed by 5 bases and 1 base, with 15 bases remaining between them. From germline, CDR1 is MNHEY and CDR2 SVGEGT. In DNA, the CDR3 is TGTGCCAGCAGTACCCGGACAGATGCGGCCAAAAACATTCAGTACTTC. It translates to CASSTRTDAAKNIQYF.

Comments on this clonotype: This may come from a read error, since a much larger clone is one base off. CDR3 loop: CANSLVGTSKWQYF. The CDR3 DNA follows: TGTGCCAACAGCTTAGTGGGCACCTCAAAGTGGCAGTACTTC. The chain links TRBV7-9 to TRBJ2-7; D is unresolved. CDR1 and CDR2 from the germline V gene are SEHNR and FQNEAQ (reference sequence). The CDR3 runs to 14 residues.

This chain joins TRBV11-2 and TRBJ1-1; no firm D call. This CDR3 comprises 15 residues. V gave up 5 bases and J gave up 1 base, with 14 bases separating them. The germline V gene has CDR1 SGHAT and CDR2 FQNNGV. CDR3 sequence (DNA): TGTGCCAGCAGCCACGCCGGCACGCAGAACACTGAAGCTTTCTTT. Translated: CASSHAGTQNTEAFF.

The rearrangement uses TRBV6-2 or TRBV6-3 and TRBJ2-4; 7 bases align to TRBD1. The CDR3 is 11 residues long. The J segment lost 14 bases and the V segment lost 6 bases, leaving 7 bases of the junction unmatched. Germline CDR1 reads MNHEY; CDR2 reads SVGEGT. This chain's CDR3 is CASSEAGTEYF. The DNA for the CDR3 is TGTGCCAGCAGCGAGGCCGGGACAGAGTACTTC.

The V gene is TRBV4-3, the J gene TRBJ2-3; TRBD2 agrees at 10 bases. With V trimmed by 4 bases and J by 4 bases, 14 bases remained unmatched. CDR3 length: 18 amino acids. CDR1 LGHNA and CDR2 YSLEER come from the germline V gene. This CDR3 is CASSRSSGSSNLADTQYF. CDR3 bases: TGCGCCAGCAGCCGCTCTAGCGGGAGTTCGAATTTGGCAGATACGCAGTATTTT.

The chain employs TRBV5-1 and TRBJ2-6; TRBD1 is a possible D gene (5 bases). Trimming cost V 7 bases and J 2 bases, with 19 bases left between them. CDR1 and CDR2 from the germline V gene are SGHRS and YFSETQ. The CDR3 covers 17 residues. In nucleotides, the CDR3 is TGCGCCAGCGCAGGGATAACCGGAATTCCTGGGGCCAACGTCCTGACTTTC. It codes for CASAGITGIPGANVLTF.

CDR3 bases: TGCAGTGCAAGGTCCCAAGAGACCCAGTACTTC. Residues: CSARSQETQYF. V is TRBV20-1 and J is TRBJ2-5; D unresolved. With 6 bases removed from V and 1 base from J, the gap between germline ends came to 6 bases. The length of the CDR3 is 11 residues. Germline V gene lookup returns CDR1 DFQATT and CDR2 SNEGSKA (reference sequence).

Concerning this clonotype: One end of the junction does not line up with germline, which may come from a read error. The V and J genes are TRBV7-3 and TRBJ2-3; D may be TRBD2 (5 bases). The CDR3 covers 13 residues. The germline V gene encodes CDR1 SGHTA and CDR2 FQGTGA. The CDR3 DNA reads as TGTGTCAGCAGCTTTACACGCGGGGATACGCAGTATTTT. This encodes CVSSFTRGDTQYF.

This chain joins TRBV28 and TRBJ2-7; TRBD2 aligns across 14 bases. Trimming at V came to 5 bases and at J to 5 bases, leaving 11 bases not matched to a gene. The CDR3 runs 17 residues. Germline loops: CDR1 MDHEN, CDR2 SYDVKM. The CDR3 nucleotides read TGTGCCAGCAGTGGGATGGGGGGGACTAGCGGGAGACACGAGCAGTACTTC. Translating gives CASSGMGGTSGRHEQYF.

This clonotype occurred a few times. The chain employs TRBV29-1 and TRBJ2-5; 13 nucleotides line up with TRBD2. CDR3 length: 15 residues. V trimming: 7 bases; J trimming: 5 bases; junction bases outside the gene matches: 10. The V gene's germline CDR1 is SQVTM and CDR2 ANQGSEA. CDR3 region: CSGAGLAGRRETQYF. CDR3 nucleotide sequence: TGCAGCGGCGCGGGACTAGCGGGGCGACGGGAGACCCAGTACTTC. Using reference TRBV29-1 and TRBJ2-5 for the parts outside the CDR3, the full variable domain is SAVISQKPSRDICQRGTSLTIQCQVDSQVTMMFWYRQQPGQSLTLIATANQGSEATYESGFVIDKFPISRPNLTFSTLTVSNMSPEDSSIYLCSGAGLAGRRETQYFGPGTRLLVL.

The chain combines TRBV5-6 with TRBJ2-3, with a tentative D call TRBD1 (6 bases). The CDR3 loop spans 15 amino acids. The V end lost 0 bases, the J end lost 2 bases, and 10 bases lay between the germline ends. Germline-derived CDR1 and CDR2 are SGHDT and YYEEEE. The CDR3 bases are TGTGCCAGCAGCTTGGACAGGGTCGTCACAGATACGCAGTATTTT. This sequence encodes CASSLDRVVTDTQYF.

This clonotype was seen repeatedly, ten times or more. This chain links TRBV7-2 with TRBJ2-5; D might be TRBD1 (6 bases). Per the germline V gene, CDR1 is SGHTA and CDR2 is FQGNSA. Trimming removed 4 bases at V and 8 bases at J, with 14 bases between. CDR3 length equals 13 residues. In nucleotides, the CDR3 is TGTGCCAGCAGCTCCGGGACAACTACCACCCAGTACTTC. The encoded protein is CASSSGTTTTQYF.

The table lists this clonotype with a few counts. V is TRBV15 and J is TRBJ2-7, with TRBD1 as a possible D gene (6 bases). Germline V gene data show CDR1 as LNHNV and CDR2 as YYDKDF (reference sequence). This CDR3 comprises 15 residues. The V gene lost 4 bases and the J gene lost 1 base, with 14 bases spanning the gap. The CDR3 loop is CATSTPLGGSYEQYF. The CDR3 DNA reads TGTGCCACCAGCACCCCATTAGGGGGTTCCTACGAGCAGTACTTC.

This chain uses TRBV7-9 with TRBJ2-7; 9 positions match TRBD1. CDR1 is SEHNR, CDR2 FQNEAQ, per germline (reference sequence). The J segment lost 5 bases and the V segment lost 11 bases, leaving 7 bases of the junction unmatched. CDR3 length equals 12 residues. The CDR3, as DNA: TGTGCCGCCGGGACAGGGTTTAACGAGCAGTACTTC. This codes for CAAGTGFNEQYF. Filled out from reference TRBV7-9 and TRBJ2-7, the complete variable domain reads DTGVSQNPRHKITKRGQNVTFRCDPISEHNRLYWYRQTLGQGPEFLTYFQNEAQLEKSRLLSDRFSAERPKGSFSTLEIQRTEQGDSAMYLCAAGTGFNEQYFGPGTRLTVT.

J is TRBJ2-1 and V is TRBV15; D gene uncertain. Looked up from germline, CDR1 is LNHNV and CDR2 is YYDKDF (reference sequence). The CDR3 is 13 residues long. CDR3 bases: TGTACCGTCGGGCCGGACTCCTACAATGAGCAGTTCTTC. Its translation: CTVGPDSYNEQFF.

This clonotype was seen once. The chain recombines TRBV5-1 with TRBJ2-7; 9 bases align to TRBD2. Germline V gives CDR1 SGHRS, CDR2 YFSETQ. The CDR3 contains 16 residues. Trimming at V came to 3 bases and at J to 0 bases, leaving 7 bases not matched to a gene. The CDR3 is CASSSGLAPSSYEQYF. Here the CDR3 DNA reads TGCGCCAGCAGCTCCGGACTAGCGCCGAGCTCCTACGAGCAGTACTTC.

This clonotype showed up many times. The rearrangement uses TRBV28 and TRBJ2-5; 14 bases are shared with TRBD2. V lost 5 bases to trimming and J lost 3 bases; unmatched junction nucleotides: 11. This CDR3 spans 18 amino acids. Germline CDR1 and CDR2: MDHEN and SYDVKM. The CDR3 nucleotides read TGTGCCAGCAGTCCTCCGGGACTAGCGGGAGAGAGGGAAGAGACCCAGTACTTC. It translates to CASSPPGLAGEREETQYF.